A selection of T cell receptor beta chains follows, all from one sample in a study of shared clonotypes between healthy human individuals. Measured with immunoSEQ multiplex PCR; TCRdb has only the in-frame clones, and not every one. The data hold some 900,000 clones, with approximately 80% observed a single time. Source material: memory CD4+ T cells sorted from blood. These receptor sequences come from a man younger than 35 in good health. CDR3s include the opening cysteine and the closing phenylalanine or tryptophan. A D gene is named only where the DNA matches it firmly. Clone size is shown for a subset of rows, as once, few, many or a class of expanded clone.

TGTGCCAGCAGTGTAACTAGCTCCTACGAGCAGTACTTC	CASSVTSSYEQYF	.	TRBV2	TRBJ2-7	.
TGTGCCAGCAGTTACGATAGCTCTGGAAACACCATATATTTT	CASSYDSSGNTIYF	.	TRBV6-6	TRBJ1-3	.
TGTGCCAGCAGTTTTGAGGCTAGCGGGGAGTTGGGGCAGTACTTC	CASSFEASGELGQYF	TRBD2	TRBV27	TRBJ2-7	.
TGTGCCAGTAGTACCAACGGACAGGGGGAGAGATCACCCCTCCACTTT	CASSTNGQGERSPLHF	TRBD1	TRBV19	TRBJ1-6	few
TGTGCCAGCAGTCTCAACCCGACAGGGGGAAACACTGAAGCTTTCTTT	CASSLNPTGGNTEAFF	TRBD1	TRBV7-3	TRBJ1-1	few
TGTGCCAGCAGCTTGTGGGGGCGGGGGACAGATACGCAGTATTTT	CASSLWGRGTDTQYF	.	TRBV28	TRBJ2-3	few
TGTGCCAGCAGCTTTAGTAGTGCGCAAGATACGCAGTATTTT	CASSFSSAQDTQYF	.	TRBV11-2	TRBJ2-3	.
TGTGCCAGCGCCCAGGGTTCGGGGTATAGCAATCAGCCCCAGCATTTT	CASAQGSGYSNQPQHF	.	TRBV27	TRBJ1-5	.
TGTGCCAGCAGCCTTAGACAGAGCAATCAGCCCCAGCATTTT	CASSLRQSNQPQHF	.	TRBV13	TRBJ1-5	.
TGTGCCAGCTCACCAACAGGACAGAGCTCTGGAAACACCATATATTTT	CASSPTGQSSGNTIYF	.	TRBV18	TRBJ1-3	many
TGTGCCAGCTCACCCGACCAGAACACCGGGGAGCTGTTTTTT	CASSPDQNTGELFF	.	TRBV18	TRBJ2-2	.
TGTGCCAGCTCACTCATCGGGGGGAACACTGAAGCTTTCTTT	CASSLIGGNTEAFF	.	TRBV18	TRBJ1-1	.
TGTGCCAGCAGCAGAATACTAGCGTTCTACGAGCAGTACTTC	CASSRILAFYEQYF	TRBD2	TRBV5-6	TRBJ2-7	.
TGTGCCAGCAGTGGGACTAGCGGGACCCAAGAGACCCAGTACTTC	CASSGTSGTQETQYF	TRBD2	TRBV6-1	TRBJ2-5	.
TGCGCCAGCAGCCAAGACAGGGGGGGAATGGAGACCCAGTACTTC	CASSQDRGGMETQYF	.	TRBV4-1	TRBJ2-5	.
TGTGCCAGCAGCAATTTCCTCGGGACAGTTAATTCACCCCTCCACTTT	CASSNFLGTVNSPLHF	TRBD1	TRBV27	TRBJ1-6	.
TGTGCCAGCTCACCAGGGGACAATGAGCAGTTCTTC	CASSPGDNEQFF	.	TRBV18	TRBJ2-1	.
TGCGCCAGCAGCTCGGACACTTCCTACGAGCAGTACTTC	CASSSDTSYEQYF	.	TRBV5-1	TRBJ2-7	.
TGTGCCAGCTCGGGGCGGGAAGAAGCTTACGAGCAGTACTTC	CASSGREEAYEQYF	.	TRBV18	TRBJ2-7	once
TGTGCCAGCAGTAAGCGGGACTTCGGAGGGGTATCCTACAATGAGCAGTTCTTC	CASSKRDFGGVSYNEQFF	TRBD2	TRBV14	TRBJ2-1	.
TGTGCCAGCAGTAGGCCTGGGCAGGACAATCAGCCCCAGCATTTT	CASSRPGQDNQPQHF	.	TRBV6-1	TRBJ1-5	.
TGTGCCAGCAGCCCCCGTTACATAGTGGCAGACACCGGGGAGCTGTTTTTT	CASSPRYIVADTGELFF	.	TRBV7-2	TRBJ2-2	.
TGTGCCAGTAGCAGCCCGGGGTCAGCTCCAAAACTGTTTTTT	CASSSPGSAPKLFF	.	TRBV19	TRBJ1-4	.
TGCAGTGCTGCCGGGATTGAGCAGTTCTTC	CSAAGIEQFF	.	TRBV20-1	TRBJ2-1	.
TGTGCCAGCAGCTCCCCGGGGCAGGGGGAAAACTATGGCTACACCTTC	CASSSPGQGENYGYTF	TRBD1	TRBV5-4	TRBJ1-2	.
TGTGCCGCAACTAGCGGGAGAGCTCAAGAGACCCAGTACTTC	CAATSGRAQETQYF	TRBD2	TRBV10-3	TRBJ2-5	.
TGTGCCAGCAGCTTAGCCCACAGCAATTACGAGCAGTACTTC	CASSLAHSNYEQYF	.	TRBV7-2	TRBJ2-7	.
TGTGCCAGTACCCAGAAGGGAGCGATGACTAACTATGGCTACACCTTC	CASTQKGAMTNYGYTF	.	TRBV19	TRBJ1-2	.
TGTGCCAGCAGTGTAGGGACAGGCAACTATGGCTACACCTTC	CASSVGTGNYGYTF	TRBD1	TRBV6-1	TRBJ1-2	.
TGTGCCAGCAGCACGGACAGGGGGATCTATGGCTACACCTTC	CASSTDRGIYGYTF	TRBD1	TRBV6-5	TRBJ1-2	.
TGTGCCAGCAGTGCGGCCGGCGGCAATCAGCCCCAGCATTTT	CASSAAGGNQPQHF	.	TRBV6-1	TRBJ1-5	.